This T cell receptor beta chain was identified during a study of cytomegalovirus exposure and HLA in healthy donors. Findings and limits, study-wide: An analysis that came later showed most CMV-associated TCR beta chains appearing HLA-restricted.

Of note for this clone: Its antigen remains unknown.

The PCR ran on 60 Vbeta and 13 Jbeta primers. Libraries were prepared by immunoSEQ multiplex PCR; TCRdb keeps only in-frame clonotypes and omits some of them. The sample has over 150,000 clones, approximately 81% seen once. This CDR3 region has 13 residues. Germline-derived CDR1 and CDR2 are GTSNPN and SVGIG (reference sequence). Trimming took off 4 bases at V and 5 bases at J, with 14 bases between the two ends. The J gene is TRBJ2-5, the V gene TRBV30, with D perhaps matching TRBD1 (6 bases). This TCR came from a woman in her twenties or thirties in good health and CMV-seropositive. Sequenced input: PBMCs. The DNA of the CDR3 is TGTGCCTGGACTGTACAGGGTGGTGAGACCCAGTACTTC. Its translation: CAWTVQGGETQYF.